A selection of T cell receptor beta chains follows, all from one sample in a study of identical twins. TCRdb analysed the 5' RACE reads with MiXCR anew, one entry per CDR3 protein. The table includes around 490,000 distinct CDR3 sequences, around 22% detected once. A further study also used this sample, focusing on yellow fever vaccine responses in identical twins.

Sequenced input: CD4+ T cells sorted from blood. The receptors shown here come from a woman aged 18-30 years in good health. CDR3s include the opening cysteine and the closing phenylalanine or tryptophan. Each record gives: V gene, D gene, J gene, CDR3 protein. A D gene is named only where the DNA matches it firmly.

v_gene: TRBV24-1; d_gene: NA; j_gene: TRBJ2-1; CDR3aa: CATSEVRTYNEQFF
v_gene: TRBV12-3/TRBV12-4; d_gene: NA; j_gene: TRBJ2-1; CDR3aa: CASSLRGIRANEQFF
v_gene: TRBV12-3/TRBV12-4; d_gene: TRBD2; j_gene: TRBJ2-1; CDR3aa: CASSDRLAGDFF
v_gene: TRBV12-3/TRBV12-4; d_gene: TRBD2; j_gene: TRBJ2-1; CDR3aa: CASSLLSFGGSQFNEQFF
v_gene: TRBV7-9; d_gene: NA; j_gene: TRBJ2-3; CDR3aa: CASSYRGGFTDTQYF
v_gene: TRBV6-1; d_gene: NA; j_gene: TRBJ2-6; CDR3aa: CASSLLIEPGANVLTF
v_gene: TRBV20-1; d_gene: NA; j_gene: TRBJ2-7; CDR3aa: CSAISTSPYEQYF
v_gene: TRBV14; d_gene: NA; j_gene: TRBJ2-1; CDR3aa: CASSFDSLSEQFF
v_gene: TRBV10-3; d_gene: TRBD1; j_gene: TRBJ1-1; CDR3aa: CASGQGSSTEAFF
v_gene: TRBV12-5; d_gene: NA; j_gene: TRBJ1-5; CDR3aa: CASGPVSSINQPQHF
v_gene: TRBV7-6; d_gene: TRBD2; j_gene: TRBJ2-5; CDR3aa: CASSLPTGLAGETQYF
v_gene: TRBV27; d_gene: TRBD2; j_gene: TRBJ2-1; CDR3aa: CASSFAGAPGYNEQFF
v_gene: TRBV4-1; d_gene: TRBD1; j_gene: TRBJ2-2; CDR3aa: CASSQGQRTGELFF
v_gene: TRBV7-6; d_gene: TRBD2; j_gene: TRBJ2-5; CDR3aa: CASSPYGASGLGTQYF
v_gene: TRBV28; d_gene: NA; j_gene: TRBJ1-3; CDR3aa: CASSFYTETGNTIYF
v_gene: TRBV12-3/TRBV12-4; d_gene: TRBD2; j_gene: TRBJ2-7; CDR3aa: CASRISGGYEQYF
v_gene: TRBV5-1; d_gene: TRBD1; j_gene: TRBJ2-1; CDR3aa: CASSLQGQEGWQFF
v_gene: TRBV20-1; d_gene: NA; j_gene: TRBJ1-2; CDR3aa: CSATRTAYYGYTF
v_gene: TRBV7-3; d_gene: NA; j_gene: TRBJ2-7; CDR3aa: CASSLTGTVGDEQYF
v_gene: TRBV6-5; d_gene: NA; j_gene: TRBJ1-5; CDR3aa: CASSWKGNQPQHF
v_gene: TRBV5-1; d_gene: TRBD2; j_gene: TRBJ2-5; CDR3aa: CASSRGTSGATQETQYF
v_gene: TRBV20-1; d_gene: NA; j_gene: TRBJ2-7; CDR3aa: CSARPLDRLGSYEQYF
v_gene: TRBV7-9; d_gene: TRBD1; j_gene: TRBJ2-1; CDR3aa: CASSTLQGANNEQFF
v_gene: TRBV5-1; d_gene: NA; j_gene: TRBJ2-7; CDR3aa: CASSPQGRSPGEQYF
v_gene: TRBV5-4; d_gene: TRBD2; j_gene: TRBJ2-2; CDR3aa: CASSLAPLLAGDHTGELFF
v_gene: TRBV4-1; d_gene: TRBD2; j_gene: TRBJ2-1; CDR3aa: CASSHPLSVGTSGRDEQFF
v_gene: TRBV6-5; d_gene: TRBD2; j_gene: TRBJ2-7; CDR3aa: CASTYRAGGSEQYF
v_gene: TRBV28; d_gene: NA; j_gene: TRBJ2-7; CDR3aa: CASHPTGRGRIEQYF
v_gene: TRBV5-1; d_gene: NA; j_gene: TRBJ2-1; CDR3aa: CASSLAGSGPSEQFF
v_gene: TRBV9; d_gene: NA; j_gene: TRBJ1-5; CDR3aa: CASSWGGDNQPQHF
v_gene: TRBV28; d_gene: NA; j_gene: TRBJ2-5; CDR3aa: CASGSGTQETQYF
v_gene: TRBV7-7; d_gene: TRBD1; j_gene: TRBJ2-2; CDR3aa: CASSPGQGAGTGELFF
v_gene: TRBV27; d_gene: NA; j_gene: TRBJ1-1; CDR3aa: CASKSIRDTSYEAFF
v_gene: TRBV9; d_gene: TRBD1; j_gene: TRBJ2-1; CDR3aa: CASSVEETGSLWQFF
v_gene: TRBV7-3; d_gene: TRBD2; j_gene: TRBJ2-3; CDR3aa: CASSSSGTSTDTQYF
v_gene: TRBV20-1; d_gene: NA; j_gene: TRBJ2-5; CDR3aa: CSASSPTSETQYF
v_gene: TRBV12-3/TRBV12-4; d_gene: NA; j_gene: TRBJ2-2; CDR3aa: CASSQAPSGELFF
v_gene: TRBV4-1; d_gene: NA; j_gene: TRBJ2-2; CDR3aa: CASSQDGGSNTGELFF
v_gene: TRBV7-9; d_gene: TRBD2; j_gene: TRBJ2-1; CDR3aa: CASSFQGSGGGYNEQFF
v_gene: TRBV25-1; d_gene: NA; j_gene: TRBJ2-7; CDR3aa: CASSVQGFYEQYF
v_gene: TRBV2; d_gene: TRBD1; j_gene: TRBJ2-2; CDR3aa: CASSRRGQGNTGELFF
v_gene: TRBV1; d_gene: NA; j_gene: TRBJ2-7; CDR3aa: CTSSQVLTSGSSNEQYF
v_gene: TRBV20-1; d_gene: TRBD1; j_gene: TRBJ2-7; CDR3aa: CSVGQGVNEQYF
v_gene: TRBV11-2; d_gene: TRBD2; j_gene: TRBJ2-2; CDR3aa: CASSHPPRTSGVWNTGELFF
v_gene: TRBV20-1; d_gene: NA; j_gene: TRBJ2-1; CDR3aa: CSARDQGWRYEQFF
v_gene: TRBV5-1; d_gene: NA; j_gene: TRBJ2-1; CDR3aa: CASSKVAGYSYNEQFF
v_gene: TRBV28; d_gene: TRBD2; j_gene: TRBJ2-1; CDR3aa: CASSSSGRINEQFF
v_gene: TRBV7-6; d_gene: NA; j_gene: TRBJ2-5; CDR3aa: CASSLATAAMVKTQYF
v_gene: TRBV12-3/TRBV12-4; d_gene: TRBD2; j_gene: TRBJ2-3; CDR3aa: CASSLGLAGGSPVMDTQYF
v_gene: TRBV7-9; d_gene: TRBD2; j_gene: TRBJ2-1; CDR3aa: CASSPGGGTSSYNEQFF
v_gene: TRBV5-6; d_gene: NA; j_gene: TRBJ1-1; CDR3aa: CASSAGTEAFF
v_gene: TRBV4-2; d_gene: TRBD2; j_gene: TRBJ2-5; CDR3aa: CASSQGGSGSAQETQYF
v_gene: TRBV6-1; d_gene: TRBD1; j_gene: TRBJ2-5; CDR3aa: CASNPTGRGTQYF
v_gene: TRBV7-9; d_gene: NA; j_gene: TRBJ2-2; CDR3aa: CASSLASFSGELFF
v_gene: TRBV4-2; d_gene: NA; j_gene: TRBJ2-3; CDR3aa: CASSQESTDTQYF
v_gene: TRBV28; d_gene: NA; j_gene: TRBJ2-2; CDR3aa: CASSPTLHGVGGELFF
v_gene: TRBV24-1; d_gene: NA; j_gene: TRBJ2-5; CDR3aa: CATSEDSQETQYF
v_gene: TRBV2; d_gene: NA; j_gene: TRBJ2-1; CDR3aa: CASSLPGTPSNNEQFF
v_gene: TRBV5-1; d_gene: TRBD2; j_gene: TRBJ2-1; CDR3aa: CASSSRGLAGVGGEQFF